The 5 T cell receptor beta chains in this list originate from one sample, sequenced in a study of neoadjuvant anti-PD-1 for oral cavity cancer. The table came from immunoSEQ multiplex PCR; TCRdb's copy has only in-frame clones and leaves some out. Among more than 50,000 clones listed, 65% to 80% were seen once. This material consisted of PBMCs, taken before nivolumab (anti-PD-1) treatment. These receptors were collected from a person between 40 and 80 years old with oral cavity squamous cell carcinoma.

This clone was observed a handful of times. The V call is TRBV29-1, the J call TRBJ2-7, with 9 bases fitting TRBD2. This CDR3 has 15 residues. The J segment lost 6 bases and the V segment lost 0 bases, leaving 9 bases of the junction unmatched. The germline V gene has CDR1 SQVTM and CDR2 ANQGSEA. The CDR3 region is CSVEDPSGMRGEQYF. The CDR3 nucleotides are TGCAGCGTTGAAGATCCTAGCGGGATGAGGGGCGAGCAGTACTTC.

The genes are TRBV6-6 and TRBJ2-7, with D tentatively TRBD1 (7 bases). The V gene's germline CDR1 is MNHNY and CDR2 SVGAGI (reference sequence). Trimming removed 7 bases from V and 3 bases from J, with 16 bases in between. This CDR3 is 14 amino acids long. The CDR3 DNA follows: TGTGCCAGCAACCGGGGGACAGCCGGCTACGAGCAGTACTTC. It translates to CASNRGTAGYEQYF.

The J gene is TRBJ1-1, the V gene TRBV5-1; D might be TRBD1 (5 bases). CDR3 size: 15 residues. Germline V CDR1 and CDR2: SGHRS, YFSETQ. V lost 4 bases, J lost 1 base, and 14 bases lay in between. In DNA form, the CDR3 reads TGCGCCAGCAGCGCAAGAGGGGCGTGGAACACTGAAGCTTTCTTT. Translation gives CASSARGAWNTEAFF.

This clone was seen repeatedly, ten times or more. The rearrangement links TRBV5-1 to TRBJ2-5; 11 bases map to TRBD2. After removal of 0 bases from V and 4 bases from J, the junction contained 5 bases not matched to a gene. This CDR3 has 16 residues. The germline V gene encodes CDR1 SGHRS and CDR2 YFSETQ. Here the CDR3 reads CASSLGGTSGGETQYF. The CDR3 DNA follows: TGCGCCAGCAGCTTGGGAGGTACTAGCGGGGGAGAGACCCAGTACTTC.

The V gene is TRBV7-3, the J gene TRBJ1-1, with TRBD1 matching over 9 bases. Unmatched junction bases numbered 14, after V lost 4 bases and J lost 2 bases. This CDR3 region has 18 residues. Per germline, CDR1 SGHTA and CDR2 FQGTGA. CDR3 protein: CASSSYRGTGQVNTEAFF. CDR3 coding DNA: TGTGCCAGCAGCTCCTACCGGGGGACAGGGCAAGTCAACACTGAAGCTTTCTTT.